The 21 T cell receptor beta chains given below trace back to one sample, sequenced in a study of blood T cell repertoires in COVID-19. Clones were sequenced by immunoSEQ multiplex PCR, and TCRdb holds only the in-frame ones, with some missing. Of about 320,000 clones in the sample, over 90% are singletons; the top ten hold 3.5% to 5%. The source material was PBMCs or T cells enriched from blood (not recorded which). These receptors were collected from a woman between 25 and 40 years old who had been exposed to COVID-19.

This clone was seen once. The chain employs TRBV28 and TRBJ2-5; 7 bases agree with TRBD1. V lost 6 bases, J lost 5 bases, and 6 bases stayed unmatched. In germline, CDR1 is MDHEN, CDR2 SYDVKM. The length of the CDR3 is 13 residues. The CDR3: CASRNRGGETQYF. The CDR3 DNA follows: TGTGCCAGCAGAAACAGGGGTGGGGAGACCCAGTACTTC.

CDR3 amino acids: CASSPLGRGGSEKLFF. In DNA, the CDR3 is TGTGCCAGCAGCCCTTTGGGTCGAGGTGGGAGTGAAAAACTGTTTTTT. V gene TRBV14 combines with J gene TRBJ1-4, with no clear D. The CDR3 consists of 16 residues. Germline CDR1 reads SGHDN; CDR2 reads FVKESK. The germline V and J ends were trimmed by 4 bases and 7 bases, with 19 bases remaining between them.

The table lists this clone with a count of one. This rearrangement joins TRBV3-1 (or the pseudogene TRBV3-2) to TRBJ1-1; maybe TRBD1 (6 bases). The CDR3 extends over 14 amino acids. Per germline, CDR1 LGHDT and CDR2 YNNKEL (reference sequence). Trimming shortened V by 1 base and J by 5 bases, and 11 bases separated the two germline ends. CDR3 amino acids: CASSQAQGSTEAFF. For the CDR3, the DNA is TGTGCCAGCAGCCAAGCACAGGGAAGTACTGAAGCTTTCTTT.

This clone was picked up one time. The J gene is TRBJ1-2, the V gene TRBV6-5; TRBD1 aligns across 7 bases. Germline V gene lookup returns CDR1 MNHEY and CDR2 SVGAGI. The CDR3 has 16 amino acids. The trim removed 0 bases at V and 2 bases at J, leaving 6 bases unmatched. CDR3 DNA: TGTGCCAGCAGTTACTCGATGGGCAGGGGGAACTATGGCTACACCTTC. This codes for CASSYSMGRGNYGYTF.

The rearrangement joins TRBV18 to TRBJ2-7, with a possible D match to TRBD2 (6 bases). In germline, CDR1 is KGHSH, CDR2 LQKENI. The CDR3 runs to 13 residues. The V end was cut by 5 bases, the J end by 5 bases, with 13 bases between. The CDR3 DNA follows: TGTGCCAGCTCAGGAGGGGCAGGTAACGAGCAGTACTTC. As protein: CASSGGAGNEQYF.

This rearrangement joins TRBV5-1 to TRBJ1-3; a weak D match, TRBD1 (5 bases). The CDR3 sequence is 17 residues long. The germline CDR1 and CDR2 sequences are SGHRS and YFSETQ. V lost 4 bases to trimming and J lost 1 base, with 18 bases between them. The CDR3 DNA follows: TGCGCCAGCAGCGAAAGTTTATCCAGGGCATCTGGAAACACCATATATTTT. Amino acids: CASSESLSRASGNTIYF.

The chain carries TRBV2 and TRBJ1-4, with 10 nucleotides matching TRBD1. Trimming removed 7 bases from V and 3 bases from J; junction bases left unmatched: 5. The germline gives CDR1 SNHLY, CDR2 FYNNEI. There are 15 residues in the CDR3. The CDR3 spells CASTRQGASNEKLFF. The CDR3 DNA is TGTGCCAGCACTCGACAGGGGGCGTCTAATGAAAAACTGTTTTTT.

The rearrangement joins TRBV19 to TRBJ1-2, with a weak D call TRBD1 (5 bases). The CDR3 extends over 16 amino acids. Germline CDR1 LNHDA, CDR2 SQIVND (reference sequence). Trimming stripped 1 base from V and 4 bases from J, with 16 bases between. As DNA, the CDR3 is TGTGCCAGTAGTATAGGCGGCAGGGCCTCCCGCTATGGCTACACCTTC. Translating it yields CASSIGGRASRYGYTF.

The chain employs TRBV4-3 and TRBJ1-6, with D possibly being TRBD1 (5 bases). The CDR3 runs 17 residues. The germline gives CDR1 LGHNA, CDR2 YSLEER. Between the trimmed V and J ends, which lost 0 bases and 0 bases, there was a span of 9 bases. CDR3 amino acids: CASSQDQGSSYNSPLHF. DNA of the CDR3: TGCGCCAGCAGCCAAGATCAGGGTAGCTCCTATAATTCACCCCTCCACTTT.

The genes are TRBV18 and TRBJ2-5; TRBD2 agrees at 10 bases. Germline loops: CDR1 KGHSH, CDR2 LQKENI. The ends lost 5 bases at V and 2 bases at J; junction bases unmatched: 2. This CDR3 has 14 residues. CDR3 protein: CASSVLAGQETQYF. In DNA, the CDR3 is TGTGCCAGCTCAGTACTAGCGGGGCAAGAGACCCAGTACTTC. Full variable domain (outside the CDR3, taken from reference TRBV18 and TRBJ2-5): NAGVMQNPRHLVRRRGQEARLRCSPMKGHSHVYWYRQLPEEGLKFMVYLQKENIIDESGMPKERFSAEFPKEGPSILRIQQVVRGDSAAYFCASSVLAGQETQYFGPGTRLLVL.

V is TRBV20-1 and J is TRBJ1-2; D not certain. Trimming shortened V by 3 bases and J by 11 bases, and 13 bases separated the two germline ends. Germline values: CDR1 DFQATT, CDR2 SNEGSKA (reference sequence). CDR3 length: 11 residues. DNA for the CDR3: TGCAGTGCTAGTGGGAGGGCCCTATACACCTTC. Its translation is CSASGRALYTF.

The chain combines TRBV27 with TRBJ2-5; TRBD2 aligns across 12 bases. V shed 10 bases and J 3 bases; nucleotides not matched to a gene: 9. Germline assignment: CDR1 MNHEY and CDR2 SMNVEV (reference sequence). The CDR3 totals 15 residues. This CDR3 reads CATLQRLAGEETQYF. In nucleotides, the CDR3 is TGTGCCACCTTACAAAGACTAGCGGGGGAAGAGACCCAGTACTTC.

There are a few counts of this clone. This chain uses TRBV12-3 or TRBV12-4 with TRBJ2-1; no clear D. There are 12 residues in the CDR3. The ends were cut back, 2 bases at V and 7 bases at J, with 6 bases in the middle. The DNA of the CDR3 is TGTGCCAGCAGTTTACTACCGAATGAGCAGTTCTTC. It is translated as CASSLLPNEQFF.

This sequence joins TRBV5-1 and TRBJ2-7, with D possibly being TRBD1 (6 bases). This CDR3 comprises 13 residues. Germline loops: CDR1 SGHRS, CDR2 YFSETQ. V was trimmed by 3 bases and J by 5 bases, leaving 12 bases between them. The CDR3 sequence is CASSSTTGNEQYF. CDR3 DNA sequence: TGCGCCAGCAGCTCAACCACAGGGAACGAGCAGTACTTC.

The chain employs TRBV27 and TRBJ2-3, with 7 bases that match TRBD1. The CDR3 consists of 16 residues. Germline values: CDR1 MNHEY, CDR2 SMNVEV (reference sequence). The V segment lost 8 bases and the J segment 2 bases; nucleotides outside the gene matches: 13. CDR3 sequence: CASYRSGRGYTDTQYF. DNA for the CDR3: TGTGCCAGCTATAGGTCGGGCAGGGGGTACACAGATACGCAGTATTTT.

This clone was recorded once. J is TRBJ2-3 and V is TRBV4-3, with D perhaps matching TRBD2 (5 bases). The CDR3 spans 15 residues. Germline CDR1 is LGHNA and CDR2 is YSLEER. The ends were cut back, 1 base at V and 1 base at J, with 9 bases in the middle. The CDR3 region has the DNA TGCGCCAGCAGCCAAGTAGGAGGTGGCACAGATACGCAGTATTTT. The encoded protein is CASSQVGGGTDTQYF.

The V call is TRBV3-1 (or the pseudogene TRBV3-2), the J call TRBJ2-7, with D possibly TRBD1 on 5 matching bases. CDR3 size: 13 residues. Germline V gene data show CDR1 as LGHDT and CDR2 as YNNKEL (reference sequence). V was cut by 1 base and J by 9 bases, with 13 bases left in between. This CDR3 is CASSQVGAGGQYF. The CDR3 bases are TGTGCCAGCAGCCAAGTTGGGGCAGGCGGGCAGTACTTC.

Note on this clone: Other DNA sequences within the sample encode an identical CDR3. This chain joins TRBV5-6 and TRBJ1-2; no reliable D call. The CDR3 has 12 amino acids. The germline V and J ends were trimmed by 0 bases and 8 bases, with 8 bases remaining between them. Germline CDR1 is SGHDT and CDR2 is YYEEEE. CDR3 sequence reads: CASSLAAGGYTF. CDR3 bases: TGTGCCAGCAGCTTGGCGGCGGGCGGCTACACCTTC. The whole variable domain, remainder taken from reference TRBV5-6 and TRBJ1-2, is DAGVTQSPTHLIKTRGQQVTLRCSPKSGHDTVSWYQQALGQGPQFIFQYYEEEERQRGNFPDRFSGHQFPNYSSELNVNALLLGDSALYLCASSLAAGGYTFGSGTRLTVV.

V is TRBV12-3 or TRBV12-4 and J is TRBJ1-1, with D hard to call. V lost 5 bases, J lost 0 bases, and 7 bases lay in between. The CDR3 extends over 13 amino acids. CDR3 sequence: CASSPPLNTEAFF. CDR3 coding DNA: TGTGCCAGCAGTCCTCCCCTGAACACTGAAGCTTTCTTT.

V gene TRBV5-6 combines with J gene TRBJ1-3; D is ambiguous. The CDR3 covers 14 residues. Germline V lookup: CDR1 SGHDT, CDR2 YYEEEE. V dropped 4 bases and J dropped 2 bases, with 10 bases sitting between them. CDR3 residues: CASSPAGPGNTIYF. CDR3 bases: TGTGCCAGCAGCCCGGCGGGCCCTGGAAACACCATATATTTT.

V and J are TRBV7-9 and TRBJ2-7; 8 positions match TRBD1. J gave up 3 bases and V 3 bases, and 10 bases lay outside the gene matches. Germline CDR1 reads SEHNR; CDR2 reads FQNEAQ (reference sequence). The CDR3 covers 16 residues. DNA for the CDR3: TGTGCCAGCAGCTTTAGAGTGATACAGGGGGTCTACGAGCAGTACTTC. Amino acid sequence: CASSFRVIQGVYEQYF.